This T cell receptor beta chain was obtained from a study of OX40 agonist ivuxolimab in advanced cancers. CDR3 length: 16 residues. Germline lookup yields CDR1 LNHDA and CDR2 SQIVND (reference sequence). Trimming stripped 3 bases from V and 0 bases from J, with 11 bases between. The table came from immunoSEQ multiplex PCR; TCRdb's copy has only in-frame clones and leaves some out. The data hold 20,000 to 30,000 clones, with roughly 88% observed a single time. The input for sequencing was CD4+ or CD8+ T cells sorted from blood, taken in a trial of the OX40 agonist ivuxolimab. V and J are TRBV19 and TRBJ2-2; D call uncertain. The TCR comes from an adult with an advanced solid tumor such as melanoma, head and neck, liver or kidney cancer. The CDR3 DNA follows: TGTGCCAGTAGTATGGAGAGCGCCACGAACACCGGGGAGCTGTTTTTT. Translation gives CASSMESATNTGELFF.